The 26 T cell receptor beta chains in this list originate from one sample, sequenced in a study of response to subunit inactivated influenza vaccine. Each CDR3 protein is one row after TCRdb ran MiXCR on the RT-PCR reads. Of roughly 540,000 distinct CDR3 sequences in the sample, around 21% were seen once. This sample was shared with a second study, whose subject was T cells expressing NK-cell markers. That work contributes: Synthesis of TCR beta cDNA relied on 5'RACE template switching carrying UMIs.

The material sequenced was CD4+ T cells sorted from PBMCs, taken 11 to 12 days after vaccination. The receptor source for this set is a man aged 45-65 years who received an inactivated influenza vaccine.

This clonotype was recorded a few times. The rearrangement uses TRBV5-5 and TRBJ1-5; D not resolved. The V end was cut by 0 bases, the J end by 9 bases, with 13 bases between. This CDR3 comprises 14 residues. CDR1 and CDR2 (germline): SGHKS, YYEKEE (reference sequence). The CDR3 DNA reads TGTGCCAGCAGCTTGGGACGATCAGGTGGGCCCCAGCATTTT. This encodes CASSLGRSGGPQHF.

This clonotype has just one count. This rearrangement joins TRBV3-1 to TRBJ2-1, with 16 positions matching TRBD2. Per germline, CDR1 LGHDT and CDR2 YNNKEL (reference sequence). The junction had 13 bases not matched to a gene; V was cut back by 6 bases and J by 8 bases. The CDR3 length is 18 residues. For the CDR3, the DNA is TGTGCCAGCAGACCGGGACTAGCGGGAGGGGTGGGGGTTCATGAGCAGTTCTTC. As protein: CASRPGLAGGVGVHEQFF.

V gene TRBV9 combines with J gene TRBJ2-4, with D possibly being TRBD1 (6 bases). Deletions cut 3 bases from V and 3 bases from J, with 19 bases between. This CDR3 is built from 17 residues. The germline CDR1 and CDR2 sequences are SGDLS and YYNGEE. This CDR3 reads CASSGDASIRGKNIQYF. The DNA for the CDR3 is TGTGCCAGCAGCGGCGATGCTTCGATCAGGGGCAAAAACATTCAGTACTTC.

This clonotype was seen only a few times. The chain couples TRBV15 to TRBJ2-1, with TRBD2 as a possible D gene (5 bases). CDR1 is LNHNV, CDR2 YYDKDF, per germline (reference sequence). V was clipped by 3 bases and J by 0 bases, with 12 bases between them. This CDR3 region has 16 residues. The CDR3 loop reads CATSRSGVASYNEQFF. The CDR3 bases are TGTGCCACCAGCAGGTCCGGGGTGGCCTCCTACAATGAGCAGTTCTTC.

This clonotype has more than one count but fewer than ten. The J gene is TRBJ2-1, the V gene TRBV5-1, with D possibly TRBD2 on 6 matching bases. V was cut by 1 base and J by 9 bases, with 14 bases left in between. This CDR3 comprises 14 residues. Germline CDR1 reads SGHRS; CDR2 reads YFSETQ. The chain's CDR3 is CASSLRTKIGEQFF. CDR3 in DNA: TGCGCCAGCAGCTTGCGGACTAAAATCGGTGAGCAGTTCTTC.

The chain links TRBV5-1 to TRBJ2-2; D remains ambiguous. This CDR3 is 14 amino acids long. Germline V CDR1 and CDR2: SGHRS, YFSETQ. Trimming removed 6 bases from V and 2 bases from J, with 11 bases in between. CDR3 coding DNA: TGCGCCAGCAACTCCCCCCCCAACACCGGGGAGCTGTTTTTT. It encodes CASNSPPNTGELFF.

This chain uses TRBV2 with TRBJ2-1; TRBD1 matches 9 bases. Germline-derived CDR1 and CDR2 are SNHLY and FYNNEI. J lost 15 bases, V lost 5 bases, and 8 bases had no gene match. This CDR3 comprises 12 residues. CDR3 nucleotides: TGTGCCAGCAGTACAAATACAGGGGGCGCGTTCTTC. Translating gives CASSTNTGGAFF.

The rearrangement links TRBV4-1 to TRBJ1-4; no clear D gene. Germline CDR1 is MGHRA and CDR2 is YSYEKL. The V end lost 0 bases, the J end lost 10 bases, and 15 bases lay between the germline ends. CDR3 length equals 15 residues. For the CDR3, the DNA is TGCGCCAGCAGCCAAGAGCCTAGGGCAGGAGGAAAACTGTTTTTT. Translated: CASSQEPRAGGKLFF.

The genes are TRBV20-1 and TRBJ2-7; D possibly corresponds to TRBD2 (6 bases). The germline V gene has CDR1 DFQATT and CDR2 SNEGSKA (reference sequence). V was pared by 0 bases and J by 6 bases, with 15 bases between. This CDR3 contains 14 residues. The CDR3 protein is CSARDLGRGGEQYF. The CDR3 region has the DNA TGCAGTGCTAGAGATCTTGGACGGGGAGGCGAGCAGTACTTC.

There are a few counts of this clonotype. The chain joins TRBV20-1 to TRBJ2-5, with 8 bases matching TRBD1. Unmatched junction bases numbered 7, after V lost 3 bases and J lost 7 bases. Per the germline V gene, CDR1 is DFQATT and CDR2 is SNEGSKA (reference sequence). There are 13 residues in the CDR3. CDR3 residues: CSASATGARTQYF. The CDR3 DNA follows: TGCAGTGCTAGTGCGACAGGGGCCCGGACCCAGTACTTC.

In the case of this clonotype: An end of the junction does not agree with germline; a read error may underlie this. The rearrangement uses TRBV15 and TRBJ2-7; D unresolved. Germline CDR1 is LNHNV and CDR2 is YYDKDF (reference sequence). The CDR3 runs to 14 residues. This CDR3 is CATSSRTASSEQYF. CDR3 coding DNA: TGTGCCACCAGCTCCCGGACGGCCTCCTCCGAGCAGTACTTC.

This clonotype was counted many times. This rearrangement joins TRBV5-1 to TRBJ2-1, with 9 bases aligning to TRBD1. After removal of 1 base from V and 4 bases from J, the junction contained 6 bases not matched to a gene. Germline CDR1 and CDR2: SGHRS and YFSETQ. The CDR3 sequence is 16 residues long. The CDR3 sequence is CASSLTGQGGYNEQFF. CDR3 bases: TGCGCCAGCAGCTTGACGGGACAGGGAGGGTACAATGAGCAGTTCTTC.

This chain connects TRBV3-1 to TRBJ1-1; D may be TRBD1 (5 bases). Germline V gene data show CDR1 as LGHDT and CDR2 as YNNKEL (reference sequence). CDR3 size: 15 residues. Trimming took 4 bases from V and 0 from J, leaving 12 bases between them. CDR3 bases: TGTGCCAGCAGCCTCCATGGGGACCTGAACACTGAAGCTTTCTTT. Its protein product is CASSLHGDLNTEAFF.

This clonotype has a handful of counts. In DNA form, the CDR3 reads TGTGCCAGCAGCCCCTTGAAGAGGGGAAGCACCGGGGAGCTGTTTTTT. It translates to CASSPLKRGSTGELFF. The gene calls are TRBV6-2 or TRBV6-3 and TRBJ2-2; D is perhaps TRBD1 or TRBD2 (5 bases each). Germline V lookup: CDR1 MNHEY, CDR2 SVGEGT. The CDR3 covers 16 residues. Trimming cost V 6 bases and J 4 bases, with 18 bases left between them.

The V and J genes are TRBV20-1 and TRBJ1-5; maybe TRBD1 (6 bases). The CDR3 is 13 amino acids. Trimming stripped 4 bases from V and 3 bases from J, with 10 bases between. Germline V gene data show CDR1 as DFQATT and CDR2 as SNEGSKA (reference sequence). The DNA of the CDR3 is TGCAGTGCTATCGGGACAAACAATCAGCCCCAGCATTTT. Translated: CSAIGTNNQPQHF.

This clonotype was detected a few times. J is TRBJ1-2 and V is TRBV2; 7 nucleotides line up with TRBD1. The junction had 1 base not matched to a gene; V was cut back by 9 bases and J by 3 bases. CDR3 length: 11 amino acids. Germline V CDR1 and CDR2: SNHLY, FYNNEI. The CDR3 DNA reads TGTGCCAGTGGGACAGACTATGGCTACACCTTC. Its protein product is CASGTDYGYTF.

In this sample, this clonotype turned up a few times. V and J are TRBV12-3 or TRBV12-4 and TRBJ2-3; D call uncertain. This CDR3 comprises 12 residues. Trimming shortened V by 4 bases and J by 2 bases, and 4 bases separated the two germline ends. The CDR3, as DNA: TGTGCCAGCAGTTCTCACACAGATACGCAGTATTTT. The encoded protein is CASSSHTDTQYF.

The chain has TRBV29-1 and TRBJ1-1; no definite D call. The CDR3 loop spans 14 amino acids. Per the germline V gene, CDR1 is SQVTM and CDR2 is ANQGSEA. V lost 4 bases and J 4 bases, leaving 16 bases between the germline ends. CDR3 protein: CSVVDGTWGTEAFF. CDR3 sequence (DNA): TGCAGCGTTGTAGACGGCACCTGGGGCACTGAAGCTTTCTTT.

The V gene is TRBV4-3, the J gene TRBJ2-4; weak D call: TRBD2 (5 bases). The V and J ends lost 1 base and 5 bases respectively, with 9 bases between them. The CDR3 is made up of 14 amino acids. Germline V gene sequence: CDR1 LGHNA, CDR2 YSLEER. The CDR3 DNA is TGCGCCAGCAGCCAAGTTCGGGGAGAAAACATTCAGTACTTC. This gives the protein CASSQVRGENIQYF.

This chain joins TRBV7-2 and TRBJ2-7; 12 positions match TRBD2. In germline, CDR1 is SGHTA, CDR2 FQGNSA. The CDR3 consists of 17 residues. The V and J ends lost 4 bases and 5 bases, in that order; junction bases with no gene match: 12. CDR3 sequence: CASSSRLAGVNFHEQYF. CDR3 DNA: TGTGCCAGCAGCTCGCGACTAGCGGGAGTGAACTTCCACGAGCAGTACTTC.

V and J are TRBV20-1 and TRBJ1-5, with D perhaps matching TRBD1 (5 bases). Looked up from germline, CDR1 is DFQATT and CDR2 is SNEGSKA (reference sequence). This CDR3 contains 15 residues. V dropped 1 base and J dropped 2 bases, with 12 bases sitting between them. CDR3 in DNA: TGCAGTGCTAGAGGGGGGGGTGGAGGCAATCAGCCCCAGCATTTT. It codes for CSARGGGGGNQPQHF.

This clonotype was seen a handful of times. This sequence joins TRBV15 and TRBJ1-5, with D unclear. The germline V gene has CDR1 LNHNV and CDR2 YYDKDF (reference sequence). V was shortened by 1 base and J by 6 bases, with 10 bases between the two germline ends. The CDR3 covers 14 residues. The CDR3 nucleotides read TGTGCCACCAGCAGAGCCCTCGACGGTCAGCCCCAGCATTTT. Protein: CATSRALDGQPQHF.

A word on this clonotype: This is likely a read error, given that the CDR3 carries no conserved phenylalanine or tryptophan at its end. V and J are TRBV20-1 and TRBJ2-7, with 13 bases aligning to TRBD2. After removal of 2 bases from V and 1 base from J, the junction contained 5 bases not matched to a gene. The CDR3 loop spans 16 amino acids. Germline CDR1 is DFQATT and CDR2 is SNEGSKA (reference sequence). CDR3 loop: CSARPGLAGRSYEQYS. CDR3 nucleotide sequence: TGCAGTGCTAGACCGGGACTAGCGGGACGGTCCTACGAGCAGTACTCC.

J is TRBJ2-1 and V is TRBV18; 8 positions agree with TRBD1. J lost 7 bases, V lost 4 bases, and 6 bases had no gene match. In germline, CDR1 is KGHSH, CDR2 LQKENI. This CDR3 is built from 14 residues. The CDR3 spells CASSRAGGPNEQFF. The CDR3 DNA follows: TGTGCCAGCTCACGAGCAGGGGGCCCGAATGAGCAGTTCTTC.

This clonotype has a handful of counts. The chain carries TRBV9 and TRBJ2-3, with D perhaps TRBD1 (6 bases). CDR1 SGDLS and CDR2 YYNGEE come from the germline V gene. V shed 0 bases and J shed 2 bases, with 13 bases lying between them. The length of the CDR3 is 16 residues. The CDR3 sequence is CASSVGTDFYTDTQYF. DNA of the CDR3: TGTGCCAGCAGCGTAGGGACAGATTTCTACACAGATACGCAGTATTTT.

This clonotype was detected a few times. This sequence joins TRBV6-2 or TRBV6-3 and TRBJ2-5; 9 positions agree with TRBD2. This CDR3 comprises 15 residues. Germline trimming cut 5 bases from V and 0 bases from J; bases unmatched to any gene: 4. From germline, CDR1 is MNHEY and CDR2 SVGEGT. CDR3 loop: CASSAQRGDQETQYF. DNA of the CDR3: TGTGCCAGCAGTGCCCAGCGGGGGGACCAAGAGACCCAGTACTTC.